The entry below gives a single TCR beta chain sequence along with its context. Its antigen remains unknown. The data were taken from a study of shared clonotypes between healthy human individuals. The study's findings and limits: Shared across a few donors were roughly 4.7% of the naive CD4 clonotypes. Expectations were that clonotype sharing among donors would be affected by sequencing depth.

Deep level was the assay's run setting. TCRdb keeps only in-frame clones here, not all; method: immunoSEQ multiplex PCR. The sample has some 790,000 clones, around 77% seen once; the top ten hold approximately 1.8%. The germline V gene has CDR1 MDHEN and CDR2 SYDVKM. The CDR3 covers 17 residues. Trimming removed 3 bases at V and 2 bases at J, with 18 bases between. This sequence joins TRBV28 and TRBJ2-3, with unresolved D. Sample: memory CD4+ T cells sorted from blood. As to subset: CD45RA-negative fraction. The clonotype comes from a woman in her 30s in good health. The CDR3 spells CASSFLGMGSHTDTQYF. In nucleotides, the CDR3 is TGTGCCAGCAGTTTCCTCGGTATGGGAAGTCACACAGATACGCAGTATTTT.